The 17 T cell receptor beta chains reported below all come from one sample, sequenced in a study of metastatic and nonmetastatic thyroid tumors. Treatment of any kind had been given to no patient before thyroid surgery. TCRdb reprocessed the PCR reads using MiXCR. The top ten hold roughly 35% of the sample, which has about 5,500 clones, around 33% seen once. The sequenced material came from adjacent normal tissue. These receptors all stem from a male donor with papillary thyroid cancer or a benign thyroid nodule (not recorded which). Some clones in this sample may be carry-over from other donors' samples.

Turning to this clone: One end of the junction is discordant with germline, which a read error may explain. Other DNA sequences from this sample encode an identical CDR3 as well. This rearrangement joins TRBV11-1 to TRBJ2-3, with TRBD2 matching over 8 bases. The CDR3 is made up of 15 amino acids. The germline V gene has CDR1 SGHAT and CDR2 FQDESV (reference sequence). The DNA for the CDR3 is TGTGCCAGCAGCTTGAGCGGGAGAGACACAGATACACAGTATTTT. Translating gives CASSLSGRDTDTQYF.

The chain links TRBV6-5 to TRBJ2-1; D gene uncertain. This CDR3 contains 14 residues. Germline V gene sequence: CDR1 MNHEY, CDR2 SVGAGI. V lost 3 bases to trimming and J lost 2 bases, with 8 bases between them. CDR3 amino acids: CASSYGGTYNEQFF. CDR3 nucleotide sequence: TGTGCCAGCAGTTATGGTGGGACCTACAATGAGCAGTTCTTC.

This chain uses TRBV7-2 with TRBJ1-4, with TRBD1 matching over 7 bases. Losses at the gene ends were 1 base for V and 2 bases for J; bases not matched to a gene: 1. This CDR3 has 15 amino acids. Germline V gene sequence: CDR1 SGHTA, CDR2 FQGNSA. DNA for the CDR3: TGTGCCAGCAGCTTAGGACAGGGTACTAATGAAAAACTGTTTTTT. It specifies CASSLGQGTNEKLFF.

This chain links TRBV9 with TRBJ1-1, with 8 nucleotides matching TRBD1. The germline V gene encodes CDR1 SGDLS and CDR2 YYNGEE. J lost 3 bases, V lost 3 bases, and 10 bases had no gene match. CDR3 length: 16 residues. This CDR3 reads CASSASPGQGDTEAFF. In nucleotides, the CDR3 is TGTGCCAGCAGCGCGTCCCCTGGACAGGGCGACACTGAAGCTTTCTTT.

This clone was observed a few times. The chain joins TRBV11-2 to TRBJ1-4; D remains unclear. The CDR3 sequence is 12 residues long. V lost 6 bases and J lost 7, with 9 bases in between. CDR1 and CDR2 (germline): SGHAT, FQNNGV. DNA of the CDR3: TGTGCCAGCAGGGGAAACGGTGAAAAACTGTTTTTT. The encoded protein is CASRGNGEKLFF.

V gene TRBV19 combines with J gene TRBJ2-3; D uncertain. CDR1 is LNHDA and CDR2 is SQIVND in the germline V gene (reference sequence). This CDR3 contains 14 residues. Trimming cost V 8 bases and J 0 bases, with 12 bases left between them. CDR3 in amino acids: CASGPRHSTDTQYF. The CDR3 DNA is TGTGCCAGTGGGCCGAGACATAGCACAGATACGCAGTATTTT.

This clone has only a few counts. The chain employs TRBV12-3 or TRBV12-4 and TRBJ2-1; D not certain. This CDR3 is 14 amino acids long. V lost 2 bases, J lost 2 bases, and 7 bases lay in between. The CDR3 reads CASSLSGTYNEQFF. CDR3 bases: TGTGCCAGCAGTTTATCTGGGACCTACAATGAGCAGTTCTTC.

This clone is large. The rearrangement links TRBV2 to TRBJ1-4; D may be TRBD1 (5 bases). V was cut by 5 bases and J by 3 bases, with 10 bases left in between. The germline gives CDR1 SNHLY, CDR2 FYNNEI. This CDR3 region has 14 residues. As DNA, the CDR3 is TGTGCCAGCAGTAGAGGAGGGGCTAATGAAAAACTGTTTTTT. Amino acids: CASSRGGANEKLFF. The variable domain in full, completed from reference TRBV2 and TRBJ1-4, reads EPEVTQTPSHQVTQMGQEVILRCVPISNHLYFYWYRQILGQKVEFLVSFYNNEISEKSEIFDDQFSVERPDGSNFTLKIRSTKLEDSAMYFCASSRGGANEKLFFGSGTQLSVL.

This clone was detected a few times. V gene TRBV28 combines with J gene TRBJ2-7; 9 positions match TRBD2. J was trimmed by 3 bases and V by 8 bases; bases with no gene match: 11. The CDR3 consists of 15 residues. The germline gives CDR1 MDHEN, CDR2 SYDVKM. In DNA, the CDR3 is TGTGCCAGCCTGGAGGCTAGCGGGAATCACTACGAGCAGTACTTC. Translating gives CASLEASGNHYEQYF. The full variable domain, rest sourced from reference TRBV28 and TRBJ2-7, is DVKVTQSSRYLVKRTGEKVFLECVQDMDHENMFWYRQDPGLGLRLIYFSYDVKMKEKGDIPEGYSVSREKKERFSLILESASTNQTSMYLCASLEASGNHYEQYFGPGTRLTVT.

In DNA, the CDR3 is TGCAGTGCTAGAGGACTAGCGGGGCATGGAGAGCAGTTCTTC. This translates into CSARGLAGHGEQFF. The chain has TRBV20-1 and TRBJ2-1, with TRBD2 matching 11 bases. Germline V gene data show CDR1 as DFQATT and CDR2 as SNEGSKA (reference sequence). V lost 1 base and J lost 10; bases outside the gene matches: 6. The CDR3 spans 14 residues.

A word on this clone: The junction differs from germline at one of its ends, possibly a read error. This chain links TRBV7-6 with TRBJ1-2; D is unclear. Germline V gene sequence: CDR1 SGHVS, CDR2 FNYEAQ. The CDR3 contains 14 residues. CDR3 amino acids: CASTSVTGNYSYTF. The CDR3 nucleotides read TGTGCCAGTACCTCCGTGACGGGAAACTATAGCTACACCTTC.

The sample holds a few counts of this clone. The J gene is TRBJ1-2, the V gene TRBV9; tentative D call: TRBD1 (6 bases). The CDR3 runs 14 residues. V lost 0 bases to trimming and J lost 4 bases, with 10 bases between them. Germline lookup yields CDR1 SGDLS and CDR2 YYNGEE. As DNA, the CDR3 is TGTGCCAGCAGCGTAGAGGACAGATCCTATGGCTACACCTTC. The encoded protein is CASSVEDRSYGYTF. Full variable domain (rest looked up from reference TRBV9 and TRBJ1-2): DSGVTQTPKHLITATGQRVTLRCSPRSGDLSVYWYQQSLDQGLQFLIQYYNGEERAKGNILERFSAQQFPDLHSELNLSSLELGDSALYFCASSVEDRSYGYTFGSGTRLTVV.

This clone was seen repeatedly, ten times or more. This chain joins TRBV27 and TRBJ1-2; D perhaps matches TRBD1 (5 bases). V lost 5 bases to trimming and J lost 4 bases, with 14 bases between them. The CDR3 is 14 residues long. Germline V gene data show CDR1 as MNHEY and CDR2 as SMNVEV (reference sequence). The CDR3 sequence: CASSPETDPYGYTF. For the CDR3, the DNA is TGTGCCAGCAGTCCAGAGACAGACCCCTATGGCTACACCTTC.

This clone is categorized as medium-sized. An end of the junction does not agree with germline; a read error may underlie this. V is TRBV9 and J is TRBJ1-3; unclear D gene. Germline CDR1 and CDR2: SGDLS and YYNGEE. This CDR3 is 14 amino acids long. CDR3 nucleotides: TGTGCCAGCAGCGTAGCCCCTGATGGAGACACCATATATTTT. The encoded protein is CASSVAPDGDTIYF.

V gene TRBV6-2 or TRBV6-3 combines with J gene TRBJ1-2; tentative D call: TRBD1 (5 bases). The V end was cut by 6 bases, the J end by 4 bases, with 9 bases between. Germline CDR1 and CDR2: MNHEY and SVGEGT. The CDR3 consists of 12 residues. The CDR3 sequence is CASRQGVYGYTF. CDR3 DNA: TGTGCCAGCAGGCAGGGAGTCTATGGCTACACCTTC.

Judged by abundance, this clone is large. The V and J genes are TRBV12-3 or TRBV12-4 and TRBJ1-5; maybe TRBD1 (6 bases). V lost 3 bases and J lost 3, with 12 bases in between. The CDR3 runs to 15 residues. The CDR3 DNA follows: TGTGCCAGCAGTTTTGGGGACACCTACAATCAGCCCCAGCATTTT. Its translation: CASSFGDTYNQPQHF.

About this clone: At one of its ends the junction is not consistent with the germline gene, which may arise from a read error. V usage is TRBV28 and J usage is TRBJ1-6; no reliable D call. The CDR3 runs 12 residues. Germline CDR1 MDHEN, CDR2 SYDVKM. CDR3 DNA sequence: TGTGCCAGCAGTGTTCCGACTTCACCACTCCACTTT. Its translation is CASSVPTSPLHF.